A selection of T cell receptor beta chains follows, all from one sample in a study of T cells in Graves' hyperthyroidism and ophthalmopathy. One entry per CDR3 protein, called by TCRdb with MiXCR from the multiplex PCR reads. The repertoire holds some 500,000 distinct CDR3 sequences, with roughly 16% as singletons. Sequenced input: blood. Receptors originate from a woman aged 30 to 39 with Graves' ophthalmopathy. Each CDR3 is given with its conserved first and last residue. D genes are given only for firm matches. Not all rows give a size; the values are once, few, many and, for expanded clones, a class.

>TRBJ2-7|12|-|TRBV20-1|-
CSAREGYYEQYF
TGCAGTGCTAGAGAAGGCTATTACGAGCAGTACTTC
>TRBJ2-7|16|-|TRBV6-1|-
CASRPLEGGKSYEQYF
TGTGCCAGCAGACCCCTCGAAGGTGGCAAGTCCTACGAGCAGTACTTC
>TRBJ2-2|16|many|TRBV4-2|TRBD1
CASSTHDRDVTGELFF
TGTGCCAGCAGCACTCATGACAGGGATGTTACCGGGGAGCTGTTTTTT
>TRBJ1-6|15|-|TRBV19|-
CASSRVGSGLSPLHF
TGTGCCAGTAGTCGCGTCGGGTCTGGTCTGTCACCCCTCCACTTT
>TRBJ2-7|14|many|TRBV5-5|-
CASLVGDASYEQYF
TGTGCGAGTCTGGTGGGGGACGCATCCTACGAGCAGTACTTC
>TRBJ1-1|12|many|TRBV29-1|-
CSAGEAGTEAFF
TGCAGCGCTGGGGAAGCCGGTACTGAAGCTTTCTTT
>TRBJ2-1|13|-|TRBV19|-
CATQGLVRNEQFF
TGTGCCACCCAGGGCCTCGTGAGGAATGAGCAGTTCTTC
>TRBJ2-1|14|many|TRBV6-5|-
CASSYVGGYNEQFF
TGTGCCAGCAGTTACGTGGGAGGCTACAATGAGCAGTTCTTC
>TRBJ2-4|18|few|TRBV7-2|TRBD2
CASSFSGTSAPAKNIQYF
TGTGCCAGCAGCTTTAGCGGGACTAGCGCCCCAGCCAAAAACATTCAGTACTTC
>TRBJ2-5|22|-|TRBV4-3|TRBD2
CASSQDMARAPSGHLPGETQYF
TGCGCCAGCAGCCAAGATATGGCAAGGGCGCCTAGCGGGCATCTCCCCGGAGAGACCCAGTACTTC
>TRBJ2-7|16|many|TRBV28|-
CASSSPPGTVLDEQYF
TGTGCCAGCAGTTCACCCCCCGGGACGGTCCTTGACGAGCAGTACTTC
>TRBJ1-3|16|-|TRBV12-3/TRBV12-4|-
CASSSRRILYGNTIYF
TGTGCCAGCAGTTCCCGCCGAATACTTTACGGAAACACCATATATTTT
>TRBJ2-2|15|few|TRBV6-5|-
CASSYSLMLTGELFF
TGTGCCAGCAGTTACTCCCTTATGCTTACCGGGGAGCTGTTTTTT
>TRBJ2-5|15|-|TRBV7-9|TRBD1
CASSAYSGGMETQYF
TGTGCCAGCAGCGCCTATTCAGGGGGTATGGAGACCCAGTACTTC
>TRBJ2-3|21|-|TRBV5-1|TRBD2
CASSPEGKQGLAGGEADTQYF
TGCGCCAGCAGCCCCGAGGGGAAGCAGGGACTAGCGGGAGGAGAGGCAGATACGCAGTATTTT
>TRBJ2-7|15|-|TRBV4-3|-
CASSQDPIGSYEQYF
TGCGCCAGCAGCCAAGATCCTATCGGCTCCTACGAGCAGTACTTC
>TRBJ1-2|12|many|TRBV12-3/TRBV12-4|-
CASSLLANGYTF
TGTGCCAGCAGTCTACTCGCGAATGGCTACACCTTC
>TRBJ1-1|12|few|TRBV19|-
CASSISGAEAFF
TGTGCCAGTAGTATATCTGGTGCTGAAGCTTTCTTT
>TRBJ1-1|12|many|TRBV20-1|-
CSANEVGTEAFF
TGCAGTGCTAACGAGGTGGGCACTGAAGCTTTCTTT
>TRBJ2-7|16|many|TRBV4-2|TRBD1
CASSQDPGQGTYEQYF
TGTGCCAGCAGCCAAGATCCGGGACAGGGGACCTACGAGCAGTACTTC
>TRBJ1-6|12|many|TRBV20-1|TRBD1
CSAQTGDSPLHF
TGCAGTGCTCAGACAGGGGATTCACCCCTCCACTTT
>TRBJ2-7|12|-|TRBV6-2/TRBV6-3|-
CASSYNSYEQYF
TGTGCCAGCAGTTACAACTCCTACGAGCAGTACTTC
>TRBJ1-5|14|many|TRBV30|-
CAWSVGRRNQPQHF
TGTGCCTGGAGTGTCGGCAGGCGGAATCAGCCCCAGCATTTT
>TRBJ2-2|15|few|TRBV11-3|-
CASSHITGEAGELFF
TGTGCCAGCAGCCACATCACAGGGGAGGCCGGGGAGCTGTTTTTT
>TRBJ2-7|15|-|TRBV28|-
CASNPPVGETYEQYF
TGTGCCAGTAACCCACCTGTGGGGGAAACCTACGAGCAGTACTTC
>TRBJ1-4|14|-|TRBV12-3/TRBV12-4|-
CASSFVRGSEKLFF
TGTGCCAGCAGTTTTGTGAGGGGTAGTGAAAAACTGTTTTTT
>TRBJ2-1|16|-|TRBV24-1|TRBD2
CATSDSGTGGGNEQFF
TGTGCCACCAGTGATTCCGGGACTGGCGGGGGCAATGAGCAGTTCTTC
>TRBJ2-2|15|many|TRBV5-1|TRBD1
CASSSSGTGTGELFF
TGCGCCAGCAGCTCTTCCGGGACAGGCACCGGGGAGCTGTTTTTT
>TRBJ2-3|15|few|TRBV6-2/TRBV6-3|TRBD2
CASSYLAGTTDTQYF
TGTGCCAGCAGTTACCTAGCGGGAACTACAGATACGCAGTATTTT
>TRBJ2-7|11|few|TRBV20-1|-
CSAQGGAEQYF
TGCAGTGCCCAGGGGGGCGCCGAGCAGTACTTC
>TRBJ1-4|13|many|TRBV20-1|TRBD1
CSAAGQGGEKLFF
TGCAGTGCCGCTGGACAGGGGGGCGAAAAACTGTTTTTT
>TRBJ2-1|13|many|TRBV20-1|TRBD2
CSVAGGRANEQFF
TGCAGTGTTGCAGGTGGGAGGGCTAATGAGCAGTTCTTC
>TRBJ2-1|18|-|TRBV4-1|TRBD1
CASSQRRGGTGSKNEQFF
TGCGCCAGCAGCCAAAGGAGGGGAGGGACAGGGAGTAAGAATGAGCAGTTCTTC
>TRBJ2-1|15|many|TRBV3-1|-
CASSPSGPEVNEQFF
TGTGCCAGCAGCCCCTCAGGACCGGAGGTCAATGAGCAGTTCTTC
>TRBJ2-1|15|-|TRBV6-2/TRBV6-3|-
CASAAGVSWGNERFF
TGTGCCAGCGCAGCCGGGGTTTCGTGGGGGAATGAGCGGTTCTTC
>TRBJ2-1|14|-|TRBV6-1|TRBD1
CASSLSQGFGEQFF
TGTGCCAGCAGCCTCTCACAGGGGTTCGGTGAGCAGTTCTTC